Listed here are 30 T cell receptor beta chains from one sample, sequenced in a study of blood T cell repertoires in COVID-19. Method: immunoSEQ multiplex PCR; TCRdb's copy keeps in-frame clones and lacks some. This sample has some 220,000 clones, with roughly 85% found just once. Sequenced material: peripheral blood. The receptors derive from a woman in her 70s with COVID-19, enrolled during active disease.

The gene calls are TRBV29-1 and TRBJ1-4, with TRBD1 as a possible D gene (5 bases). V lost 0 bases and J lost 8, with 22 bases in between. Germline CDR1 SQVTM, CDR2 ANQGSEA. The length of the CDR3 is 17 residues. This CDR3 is CSVEDLRGSRLGEKLFF. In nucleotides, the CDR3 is TGCAGCGTTGAAGATCTCCGGGGGTCAAGACTAGGGGAAAAACTGTTTTTT.

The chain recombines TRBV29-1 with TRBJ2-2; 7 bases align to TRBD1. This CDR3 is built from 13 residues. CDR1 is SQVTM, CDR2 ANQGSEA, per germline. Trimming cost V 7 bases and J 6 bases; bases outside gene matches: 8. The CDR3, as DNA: TGCAGCGCGGGACAGCCAAACTCCGGGGAGCTGTTTTTT. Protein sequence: CSAGQPNSGELFF.

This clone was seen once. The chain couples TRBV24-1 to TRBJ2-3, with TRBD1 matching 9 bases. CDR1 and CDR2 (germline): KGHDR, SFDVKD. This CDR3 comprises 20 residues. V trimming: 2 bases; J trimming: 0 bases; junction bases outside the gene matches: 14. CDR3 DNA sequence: TGTGCCACCAGTGATTATAAGGGGGGCTGGGGACAGGGAAGCACAGATACGCAGTATTTT. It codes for CATSDYKGGWGQGSTDTQYF.

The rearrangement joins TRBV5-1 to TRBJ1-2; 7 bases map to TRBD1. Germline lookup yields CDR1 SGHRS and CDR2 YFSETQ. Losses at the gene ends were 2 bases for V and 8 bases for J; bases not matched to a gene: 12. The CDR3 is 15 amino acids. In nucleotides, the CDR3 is TGCGCCAGCAGCTTCGACAGGGAGGTTATGGGCGGCTACACCTTC. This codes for CASSFDREVMGGYTF. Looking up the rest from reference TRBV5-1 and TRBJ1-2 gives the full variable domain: KAGVTQTPRYLIKTRGQQVTLSCSPISGHRSVSWYQQTPGQGLQFLFEYFSETQRNKGNFPGRFSGRQFSNSRSEMNVSTLELGDSALYLCASSFDREVMGGYTFGSGTRLTVV.

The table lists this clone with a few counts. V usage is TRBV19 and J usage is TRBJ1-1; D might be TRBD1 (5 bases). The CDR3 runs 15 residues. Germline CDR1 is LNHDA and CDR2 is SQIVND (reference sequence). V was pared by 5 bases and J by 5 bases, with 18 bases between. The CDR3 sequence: CASSPGQGPRTEAFF. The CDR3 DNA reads TGTGCCAGTAGTCCCGGACAAGGGCCTCGAACTGAAGCTTTCTTT.

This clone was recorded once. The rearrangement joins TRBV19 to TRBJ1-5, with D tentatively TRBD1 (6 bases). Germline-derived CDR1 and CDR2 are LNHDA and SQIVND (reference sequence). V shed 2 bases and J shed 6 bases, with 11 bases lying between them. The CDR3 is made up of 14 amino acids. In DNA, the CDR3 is TGTGCCAGTAGTATACGGGGGGCGCGTCAGCCCCAGCATTTT. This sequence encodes CASSIRGARQPQHF.

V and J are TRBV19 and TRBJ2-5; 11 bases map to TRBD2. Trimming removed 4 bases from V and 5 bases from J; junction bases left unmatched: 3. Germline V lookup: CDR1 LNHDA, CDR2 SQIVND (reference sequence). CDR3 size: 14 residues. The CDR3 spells CASSRRTSGETQYF. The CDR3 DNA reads TGTGCCAGTAGTAGACGGACTAGCGGGGAGACCCAGTACTTC.

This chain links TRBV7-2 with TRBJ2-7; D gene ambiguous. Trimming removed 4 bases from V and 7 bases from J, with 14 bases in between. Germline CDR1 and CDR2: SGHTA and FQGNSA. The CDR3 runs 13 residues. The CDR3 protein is CASSSQILEEQYF. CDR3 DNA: TGTGCCAGCAGCTCCCAGATCCTGGAGGAGCAGTACTTC.

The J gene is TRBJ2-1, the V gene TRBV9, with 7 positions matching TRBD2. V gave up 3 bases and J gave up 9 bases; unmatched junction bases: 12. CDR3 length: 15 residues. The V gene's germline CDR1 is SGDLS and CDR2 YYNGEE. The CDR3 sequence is CASSARTGGYSEQFF. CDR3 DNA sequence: TGTGCCAGCAGCGCGCGGACCGGGGGGTATAGTGAGCAGTTCTTC.

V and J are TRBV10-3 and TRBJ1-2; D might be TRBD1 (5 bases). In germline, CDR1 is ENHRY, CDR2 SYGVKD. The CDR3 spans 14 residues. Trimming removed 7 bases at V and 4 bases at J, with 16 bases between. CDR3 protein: CAIMGGQDFYGYTF. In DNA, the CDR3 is TGTGCCATCATGGGGGGTCAAGACTTCTATGGCTACACCTTC.

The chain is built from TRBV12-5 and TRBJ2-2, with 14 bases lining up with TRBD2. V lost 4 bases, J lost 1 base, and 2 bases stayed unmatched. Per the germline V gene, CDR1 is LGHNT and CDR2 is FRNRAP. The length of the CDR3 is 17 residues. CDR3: CASGSGTSGRNTGELFF. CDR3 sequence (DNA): TGTGCTAGTGGTTCCGGGACTAGCGGGAGGAACACCGGGGAGCTGTTTTTT.

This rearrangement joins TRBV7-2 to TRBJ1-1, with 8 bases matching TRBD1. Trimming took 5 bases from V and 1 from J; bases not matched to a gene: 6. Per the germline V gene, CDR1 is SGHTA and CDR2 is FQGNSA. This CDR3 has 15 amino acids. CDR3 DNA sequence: TGTGCCAGCAGCACCAGGGGGCCGAGGAACACTGAAGCTTTCTTT. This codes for CASSTRGPRNTEAFF.

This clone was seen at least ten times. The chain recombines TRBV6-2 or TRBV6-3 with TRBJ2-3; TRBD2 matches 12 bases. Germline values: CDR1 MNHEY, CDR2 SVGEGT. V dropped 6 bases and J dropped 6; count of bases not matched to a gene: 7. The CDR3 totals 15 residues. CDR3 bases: TGTGCCAGCAGCCAGACTAGCGGGAGTACCGATACGCAGTATTTT. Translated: CASSQTSGSTDTQYF.

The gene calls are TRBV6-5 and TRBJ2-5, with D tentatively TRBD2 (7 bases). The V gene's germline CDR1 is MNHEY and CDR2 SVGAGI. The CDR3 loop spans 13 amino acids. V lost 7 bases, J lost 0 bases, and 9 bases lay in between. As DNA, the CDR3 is TGTGCCAGCAAGGGGGGGAACCAAGAGACCCAGTACTTC. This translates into CASKGGNQETQYF.

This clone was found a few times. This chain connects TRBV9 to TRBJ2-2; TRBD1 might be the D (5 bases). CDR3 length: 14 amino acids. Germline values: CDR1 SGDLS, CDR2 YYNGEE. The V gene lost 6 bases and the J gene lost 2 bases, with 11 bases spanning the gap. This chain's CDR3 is CASNGQGNTGELFF. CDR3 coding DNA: TGTGCCAGCAATGGGCAGGGTAACACCGGGGAGCTGTTTTTT.

CDR3: CASSFKTGWNTEAFF. The CDR3 DNA reads TGTGCCAGCAGCTTTAAGACAGGGTGGAACACTGAAGCTTTCTTT. J is TRBJ1-1 and V is TRBV5-6; 7 bases match TRBD1. The ends lost 2 bases at V and 1 base at J; junction bases unmatched: 5. The germline CDR1 and CDR2 sequences are SGHDT and YYEEEE. This CDR3 spans 15 amino acids.

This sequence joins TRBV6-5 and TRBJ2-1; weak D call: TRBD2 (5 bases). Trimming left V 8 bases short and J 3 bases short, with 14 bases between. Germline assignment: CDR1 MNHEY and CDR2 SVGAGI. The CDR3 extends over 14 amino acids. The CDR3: CASSPGLDYNEQFF. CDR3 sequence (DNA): TGTGCCAGCTCTCCCGGACTGGACTACAATGAGCAGTTCTTC.

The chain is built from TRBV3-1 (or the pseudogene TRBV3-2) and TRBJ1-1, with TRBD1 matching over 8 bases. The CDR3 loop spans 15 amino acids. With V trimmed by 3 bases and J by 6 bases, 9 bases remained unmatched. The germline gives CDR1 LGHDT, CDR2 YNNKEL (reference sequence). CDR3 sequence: CASSQILSTGAEAFF. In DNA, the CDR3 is TGTGCCAGCAGCCAGATCCTTTCGACAGGGGCTGAAGCTTTCTTT.

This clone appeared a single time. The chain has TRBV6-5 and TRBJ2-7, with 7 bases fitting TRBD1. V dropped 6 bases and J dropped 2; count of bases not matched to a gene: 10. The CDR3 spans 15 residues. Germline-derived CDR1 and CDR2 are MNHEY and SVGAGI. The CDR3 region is CASRPGTVGTYEQYF. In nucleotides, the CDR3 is TGTGCCAGCAGACCTGGGACAGTAGGAACCTACGAGCAGTACTTC.

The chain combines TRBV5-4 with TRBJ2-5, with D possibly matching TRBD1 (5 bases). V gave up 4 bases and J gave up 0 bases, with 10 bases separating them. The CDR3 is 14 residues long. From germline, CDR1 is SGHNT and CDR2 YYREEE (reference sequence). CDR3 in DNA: TGTGCCAGCAGCCCTGACAGAAACCAAGAGACCCAGTACTTC. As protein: CASSPDRNQETQYF.

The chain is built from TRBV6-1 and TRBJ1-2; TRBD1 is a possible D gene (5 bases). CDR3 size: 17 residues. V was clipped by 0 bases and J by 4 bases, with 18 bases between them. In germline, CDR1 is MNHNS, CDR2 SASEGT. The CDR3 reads CASSEAGGQVYSYGYTF. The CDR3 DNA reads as TGTGCCAGCAGTGAAGCCGGCGGACAAGTCTATTCCTATGGCTACACCTTC.

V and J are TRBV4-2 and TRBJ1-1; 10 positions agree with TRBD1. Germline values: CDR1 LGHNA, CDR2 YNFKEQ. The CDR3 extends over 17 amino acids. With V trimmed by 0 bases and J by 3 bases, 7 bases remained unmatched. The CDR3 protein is CASSQDLRQGAYTEAFF. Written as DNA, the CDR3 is TGTGCCAGCAGCCAAGATCTTAGACAGGGGGCGTACACTGAAGCTTTCTTT.

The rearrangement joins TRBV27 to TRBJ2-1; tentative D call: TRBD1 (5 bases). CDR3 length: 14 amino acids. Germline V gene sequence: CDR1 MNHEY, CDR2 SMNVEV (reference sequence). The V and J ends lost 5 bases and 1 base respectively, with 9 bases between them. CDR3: CASSRQGSYNEQFF. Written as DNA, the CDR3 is TGTGCCAGCAGTCGCCAGGGATCCTACAATGAGCAGTTCTTC.

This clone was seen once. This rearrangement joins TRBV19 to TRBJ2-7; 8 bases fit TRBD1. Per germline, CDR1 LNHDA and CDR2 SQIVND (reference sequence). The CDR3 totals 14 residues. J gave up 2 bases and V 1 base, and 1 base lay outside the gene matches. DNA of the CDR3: TGTGCCAGTAGTATAGGACAGGGGACCTACGAGCAGTACTTC. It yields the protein CASSIGQGTYEQYF.

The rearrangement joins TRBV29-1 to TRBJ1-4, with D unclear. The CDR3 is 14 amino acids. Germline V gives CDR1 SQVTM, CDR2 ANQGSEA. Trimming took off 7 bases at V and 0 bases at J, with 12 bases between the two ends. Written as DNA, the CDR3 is TGCAGCGCAGCATACGGTGCAACTAATGAAAAACTGTTTTTT. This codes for CSAAYGATNEKLFF.

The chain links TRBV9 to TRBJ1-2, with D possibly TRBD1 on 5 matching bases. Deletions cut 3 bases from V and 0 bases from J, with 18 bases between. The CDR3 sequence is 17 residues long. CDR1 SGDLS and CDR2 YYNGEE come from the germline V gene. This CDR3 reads CASSEGPWRLTNYGYTF. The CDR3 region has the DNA TGTGCCAGCAGCGAGGGGCCATGGCGCTTAACTAACTATGGCTACACCTTC. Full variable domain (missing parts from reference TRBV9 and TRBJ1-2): DSGVTQTPKHLITATGQRVTLRCSPRSGDLSVYWYQQSLDQGLQFLIQYYNGEERAKGNILERFSAQQFPDLHSELNLSSLELGDSALYFCASSEGPWRLTNYGYTFGSGTRLTVV.

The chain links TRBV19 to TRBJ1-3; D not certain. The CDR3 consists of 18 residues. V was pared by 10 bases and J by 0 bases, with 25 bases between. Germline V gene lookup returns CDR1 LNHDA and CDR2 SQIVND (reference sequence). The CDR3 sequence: CATRPGYRPPSSGNTIYF. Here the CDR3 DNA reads TGTGCCACCCGCCCCGGGTACCGGCCCCCGAGCTCTGGAAACACCATATATTTT. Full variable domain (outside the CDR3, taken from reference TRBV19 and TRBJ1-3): DGGITQSPKYLFRKEGQNVTLSCEQNLNHDAMYWYRQDPGQGLRLIYYSQIVNDFQKGDIAEGYSVSREKKESFPLTVTSAQKNPTAFYLCATRPGYRPPSSGNTIYFGEGSWLTVV.

The CDR3 loop is CASSYETSGGPGGGELFF. In nucleotides, the CDR3 is TGTGCCAGCAGCTATGAGACTAGCGGGGGACCCGGTGGCGGGGAGCTGTTTTTT. This chain uses TRBV5-4 with TRBJ2-2; 12 nucleotides agree with TRBD2. Germline V gives CDR1 SGHNT, CDR2 YYREEE (reference sequence). The CDR3 runs 18 residues. V lost 3 bases and J lost 7; bases outside the gene matches: 13.

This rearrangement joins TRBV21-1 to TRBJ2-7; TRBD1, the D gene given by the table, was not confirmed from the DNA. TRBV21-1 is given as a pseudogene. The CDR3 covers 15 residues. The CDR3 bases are TGTGCCAGCAGCAAAGAATGGTGGCAGGGCCACGAGCAGTACTTC. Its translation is CASSKEWWQGHEQYF.

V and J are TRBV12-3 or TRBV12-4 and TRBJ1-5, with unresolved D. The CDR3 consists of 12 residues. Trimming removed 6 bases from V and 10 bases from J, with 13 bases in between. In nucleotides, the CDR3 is TGTGCCAGCAGCCTTGATCCAGGTCCCCAGCATTTT. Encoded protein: CASSLDPGPQHF.